This is a list of T cell receptor beta chains from one sample in a study of blood T cell repertoires in COVID-19. Data came from immunoSEQ multiplex PCR; TCRdb stores just in-frame clones and leaves some out. This table has 150,000 or so clones, 85% appearing once. Sequenced input: peripheral blood. The receptors derive from a woman between 50 and 59 years old with COVID-19, enrolled during active disease. Each CDR3 is given without its conserved first and last residue. Each record gives: V gene, J gene, clone size, CDR3 protein. Clone size is given for some rows only: seen once, a few or many times, or a class if the clone is expanded.

TRBV10-3,TRBJ2-7,few,AISESSGGGHEQY
TRBV12-3/TRBV12-4,TRBJ2-7,.,ASRSTLTLEQY
TRBV11-1,TRBJ1-4,.,ASSLGGGTNEKLF
TRBV4-1,TRBJ1-2,.,ASSQPPGQGGYGYT
TRBV6-1,TRBJ1-4,.,ASSDTGGGGEKLF
TRBV7-2,TRBJ1-1,.,ASSFITGTGALVAF
TRBV28,TRBJ1-2,few,ASRPATGGLSGYT
TRBV30,TRBJ1-2,.,AWSGRVGGYT
TRBV10-3,TRBJ2-3,.,AISRTEHTDTQY
TRBV19,TRBJ1-2,.,ASSIGPGPNGDYGYT
TRBV2,TRBJ1-4,.,ASSVSGQASGKLF
TRBV20-1,TRBJ2-7,.,SGQGTYEQY
TRBV4-1,TRBJ1-5,.,ASSQDGAMISNQPQH
TRBV9,TRBJ1-3,few,ASSNTRHPRTGNTIY
TRBV5-1,TRBJ2-1,.,ASSLLAGGLDEQF
TRBV29-1,TRBJ1-2,once,SVDVLNYGYT
TRBV18,TRBJ1-2,.,ASSHGTGNYGYT
TRBV7-9,TRBJ2-7,.,ASSYQGARYEQY
TRBV6-2/TRBV6-3,TRBJ2-7,.,ASSSHGGGLYEQY
TRBV7-3,TRBJ2-2,.,ASSLTAGGPRTGELF
TRBV5-4,TRBJ1-3,.,ASSLDSSGNTIY
TRBV28,TRBJ2-5,.,ASSSGQIQETQY
TRBV5-1,TRBJ1-2,few,ASSDGGAIRGYT
TRBV11-2,TRBJ2-3,once,ASSSSRGLFTDTQY
TRBV18,TRBJ1-6,.,ASSTDSVRGPLH
TRBV4-2,TRBJ2-7,.,ASSQDGHTEQY
TRBV2,TRBJ1-4,.,ASTERGDVEKLF
TRBV28,TRBJ1-6,.,ASRPSPGGPLH
TRBV5-1,TRBJ2-3,.,ASSLISGSTDTQY
TRBV20-1,TRBJ2-7,.,SASGSVSGEQY
TRBV19,TRBJ2-1,few,ASSQNSVYNEQF
TRBV2,TRBJ1-1,once,ASSDWGDPEAF
TRBV6-6,TRBJ2-7,.,ASSPGQGAVGTYEQY
TRBV10-1,TRBJ1-1,.,ASSVGFGDEAF
TRBV18,TRBJ2-1,.,ASSPSGTIYNEQF
TRBV19,TRBJ1-2,.,ASIRRTGGPGYT
TRBV11-2,TRBJ1-2,.,ASSLTGTDGYT
TRBV27,TRBJ1-2,.,ASSSQGGGYGYT
TRBV6-5,TRBJ2-1,.,ASSYSWGGNEQF
TRBV18,TRBJ2-5,.,ASSPTGTVVVETQY
TRBV24-1,TRBJ1-1,.,ATSDFGQGAGAF
TRBV4-3,TRBJ2-7,once,ASSPLYLGGAGDEQY
TRBV5-4,TRBJ2-7,.,ASSSAPWGLADYEQY
TRBV6-5,TRBJ2-2,.,ASRDSGGRTGELF
TRBV4-3,TRBJ2-3,.,ASSQGLRGGSTDTQY
TRBV27,TRBJ2-7,.,ASSRQGAYEQY
TRBV4-1,TRBJ1-1,.,ASRSTFSGTEAF
TRBV7-2,TRBJ2-7,.,ASSLAGLYSYEQY
TRBV30,TRBJ1-2,.,AWRTGTGTYGYT
TRBV27,TRBJ2-5,.,ASSSTPKETQY
TRBV9,TRBJ2-7,.,ASSVGTSANYEQY
TRBV4-3,TRBJ1-1,.,ASSQEQIQGDKAF
TRBV5-1,TRBJ2-6,.,ASSEDSSGANVLT
TRBV3-1/TRBV3-2,TRBJ1-2,few,ASSQGQGYGYT
TRBV4-3,TRBJ1-1,.,ASSQEFRQTNTEAF
TRBV2,TRBJ2-7,few,ASSESGGTYEQY
TRBV6-1,TRBJ2-7,.,ASSEALGQGYEQY
TRBV3-1/TRBV3-2,TRBJ2-3,.,ASSQENRFPDTQY